The following is a T cell receptor (beta chain) sequence with its context. Authors' processing steps: Amplified reference gene primers provided the basis for estimating nucleated cell counts. TCRdb's table, derived via immunoSEQ multiplex PCR, lists solely in-frame clones and lacks some. The V and J calls and clone size come from that table; D and trimming were worked out from the DNA. The profile covers fewer than 90,000 clones, with around 88% appearing a single time and roughly 0.43% taken by the ten largest. The germline V and J ends were trimmed by 5 bases and 2 bases, with 13 bases remaining between them. Germline CDR1 and CDR2: SGHTA and FQGNSA. CDR3 size: 14 residues. This sample is drawn from a study of blood T cell repertoires in COVID-19. Study at large: Material from acute and convalescent COVID-19 was sourced from the United States, Italy and Spain. Nucleic acid was either cDNA or gDNA, and it came from T cells, B-cell-depleted T cells, or PBMCs.

The chain couples TRBV7-2 to TRBJ2-7; possibly TRBD2 for D (6 bases). This TCR derives from a man in his 60s with acute or convalescent COVID-19. The specimen was peripheral blood. DNA of the CDR3: TGTGCCAGCAGCATCCGGGAGTTCCCCTACGAGCAGTACTTC. It encodes CASSIREFPYEQYF.